This T cell receptor (beta chain) stems from a study of blood T cell repertoires in COVID-19. For the study at large: From T cells, B-cell-depleted T cells, or PBMCs came the material, which was cDNA or gDNA.

This clone was observed once. V lost 6 bases to trimming and J lost 5 bases; unmatched junction nucleotides: 6. Germline-derived CDR1 and CDR2 are MNHEY and SVGEGT. CDR3 size: 13 residues. Clones were sequenced by immunoSEQ multiplex PCR, and TCRdb holds only the in-frame ones, with some missing. The sample records more than 95,000 clones, roughly four fifths being singletons. The chain carries TRBV6-2 or TRBV6-3 and TRBJ1-2, with 7 positions matching TRBD1. Sequencing input: peripheral blood. The TCR sequence derives from a man aged 45 to 65 with acute or convalescent COVID-19. The CDR3 protein is CASSDRAWYGYTF. The CDR3 DNA reads TGTGCCAGCAGCGACAGGGCGTGGTATGGCTACACCTTC.